The 8 T cell receptor beta chains reported below all come from one sample, sequenced in a study of graft-versus-host responses after intestinal transplantation. Their recognized antigens are unknown. Data came from immunoSEQ multiplex PCR; TCRdb stores just in-frame clones and leaves some out. The table has more than 85,000 clones, approximately 92% seen once. The starting material was unstimulated CD8+ T cells sorted from spleen or lymph node cells, obtained before intestinal transplant. The receptor source for this set is a human donor who received an intestinal transplant.

The chain couples TRBV19 to TRBJ1-5; D is ambiguous. This CDR3 has 16 amino acids. V was clipped by 3 bases and J by 0 bases, with 12 bases between them. Germline V CDR1 and CDR2: LNHDA, SQIVND (reference sequence). The CDR3 here is CASSILVGISNQPQHF. DNA of the CDR3: TGTGCCAGTAGTATTTTGGTAGGGATTAGCAATCAGCCCCAGCATTTT.

The V gene is TRBV6-5, the J gene TRBJ2-7; D remains unclear. The V end lost 0 bases, the J end lost 6 bases, and 6 bases lay between the germline ends. This CDR3 spans 12 amino acids. Germline assignment: CDR1 MNHEY and CDR2 SVGAGI. CDR3 nucleotide sequence: TGTGCCAGCAGTTACTCGAAAGGCGAGCAGTACTTC. This sequence encodes CASSYSKGEQYF.

The genes are TRBV5-6 and TRBJ2-7, with TRBD2 matching 7 bases. The V gene's germline CDR1 is SGHDT and CDR2 YYEEEE. With V trimmed by 5 bases and J by 4 bases, 12 bases remained unmatched. The CDR3 loop spans 15 amino acids. The CDR3 DNA follows: TGTGCCAGCAGTCCAGGACTAGTAAAGCGGTACGAGCAGTACTTC. Translation gives CASSPGLVKRYEQYF. The full variable domain, with the rest looked up from reference TRBV5-6 and TRBJ2-7, is DAGVTQSPTHLIKTRGQQVTLRCSPKSGHDTVSWYQQALGQGPQFIFQYYEEEERQRGNFPDRFSGHQFPNYSSELNVNALLLGDSALYLCASSPGLVKRYEQYFGPGTRLTVT.

This clone was observed a handful of times. This chain connects TRBV28 to TRBJ1-3; tentative D call: TRBD1 (6 bases). V shed 8 bases and J shed 0 bases, with 14 bases lying between them. CDR1 is MDHEN and CDR2 is SYDVKM in the germline V gene. The CDR3 consists of 15 residues. CDR3 bases: TGTGCCAGCTTCATTAGGGGGGCCTCTGGAAACACCATATATTTT. Its translation: CASFIRGASGNTIYF.

The CDR3 sequence is CASSSVPRTYEQYF. For the CDR3, the DNA is TGTGCCAGCAGCAGTGTACCGCGGACCTACGAGCAGTACTTC. The V gene is TRBV6-5, the J gene TRBJ2-7; no definite D call. Germline V gene sequence: CDR1 MNHEY, CDR2 SVGAGI. The CDR3 is 14 amino acids. The V end was cut by 6 bases, the J end by 2 bases, with 14 bases between.

The rearrangement links TRBV14 to TRBJ2-1; D unresolved. The ends were cut back, 1 base at V and 0 bases at J, with 13 bases in the middle. This CDR3 is built from 17 residues. Germline V gives CDR1 SGHDN, CDR2 FVKESK. The CDR3 sequence: CASSQVERLSSYNEQFF. The DNA for the CDR3 is TGTGCCAGCAGCCAAGTGGAGCGCCTTAGCTCCTACAATGAGCAGTTCTTC.

This chain connects TRBV28 to TRBJ2-7; 14 positions match TRBD2. V lost 6 bases and J lost 2; bases outside the gene matches: 9. Germline lookup yields CDR1 MDHEN and CDR2 SYDVKM. The CDR3 is 17 residues long. The CDR3 DNA sequence: TGTGCCAGCAGCCAAATCTCGACTAGCGGGAGGGCCTACGAGCAGTACTTC. Its translation is CASSQISTSGRAYEQYF.

The V and J genes are TRBV4-1 and TRBJ2-2, with D unclear. The CDR3 spans 15 residues. Germline V gives CDR1 MGHRA, CDR2 YSYEKL. Trimming shortened V by 0 bases and J by 5 bases, and 10 bases separated the two germline ends. The CDR3 is CASSQEGRATGELFF. The CDR3 DNA sequence: TGCGCCAGCAGCCAAGAAGGTAGAGCTACCGGGGAGCTGTTTTTT.